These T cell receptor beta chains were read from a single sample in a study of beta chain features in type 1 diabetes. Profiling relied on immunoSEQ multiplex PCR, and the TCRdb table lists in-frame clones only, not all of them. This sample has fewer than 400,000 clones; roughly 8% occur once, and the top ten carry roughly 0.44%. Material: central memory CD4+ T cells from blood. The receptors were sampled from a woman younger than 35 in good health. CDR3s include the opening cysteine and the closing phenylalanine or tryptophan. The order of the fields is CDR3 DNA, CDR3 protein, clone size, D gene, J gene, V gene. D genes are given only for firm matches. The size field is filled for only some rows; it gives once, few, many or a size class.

TGTGCTAGTGGTTTTCTCTCGGCCAATAGCAATCAGCCCCAGCATTTT | CASGFLSANSNQPQHF | - | - | TRBJ1-5 | TRBV12-5
TGTGCCAGCAGCTTGTTAGAGGGGGTCTATGGCTACACCTTC | CASSLLEGVYGYTF | - | - | TRBJ1-2 | TRBV5-4
TGCAGCTCCGGTAGCAGGATGTCTGAAGCTTTCTTT | CSSGSRMSEAFF | few | - | TRBJ1-1 | TRBV29-1
TGTGCCACCTCCAGTGGTAGCGGGAACGCAGATACGCAGTATTTT | CATSSGSGNADTQYF | few | TRBD2 | TRBJ2-3 | TRBV10-3
TGCGCCAGCAGCTTGTTACCTAGCGGGAGCCAAGAGACCCAGTACTTC | CASSLLPSGSQETQYF | - | TRBD2 | TRBJ2-5 | TRBV5-1
TGTGCCAGCAGGGATCTAAAGCAGACGAACACCGGGGAGCTGTTTTTT | CASRDLKQTNTGELFF | - | - | TRBJ2-2 | TRBV5-4
TGTGCCAGCAGCCGGGTGGGGATCTCCTACGAGCAGTACTTC | CASSRVGISYEQYF | many | - | TRBJ2-7 | TRBV11-1
TGTGCCAGTAGTATAGATCGTGAGGGGCGGCAGTTCTTC | CASSIDREGRQFF | few | - | TRBJ2-1 | TRBV19
TGTGCCAGCAGCCAAGATGGGGGGAGTAGCACAGATACGCAGTATTTT | CASSQDGGSSTDTQYF | - | - | TRBJ2-3 | TRBV4-2
TGCGCCAGCGCTCCGGGAGCCAATCCCTACGAGCAGTACTTC | CASAPGANPYEQYF | few | - | TRBJ2-7 | TRBV5-1
TGCGCCAGCAGCTTGTCTGGGATGGTCGGAAACACCATATATTTT | CASSLSGMVGNTIYF | - | - | TRBJ1-3 | TRBV5-1
TGTGCCAGTAGTATCGGTCAACAAGAGACCCAGTACTTC | CASSIGQQETQYF | - | - | TRBJ2-5 | TRBV19
TGCAGTGCCAGACTGGGGGAGACCCAGTACTTC | CSARLGETQYF | few | - | TRBJ2-5 | TRBV20-1
TGTGCCAGCAGTCACAGGGTAGATACGCAGTATTTT | CASSHRVDTQYF | few | - | TRBJ2-3 | TRBV28
TGTGCCACCAGCAGACCTGTGGATGGGAAGGGAAAACTGTTTTTT | CATSRPVDGKGKLFF | - | - | TRBJ1-4 | TRBV15
TGTGCCAGCAGCTTAGTGGGCAGGGGGCGGTACGAGCAGTACTTC | CASSLVGRGRYEQYF | - | TRBD1 | TRBJ2-7 | TRBV7-2
TGTGCCAGCAGCTTCCAAGCGGGATCCAGCTCCTACAATGAGCAGTTCTTC | CASSFQAGSSSYNEQFF | once | TRBD2 | TRBJ2-1 | TRBV9
TGTACCAGCAGCTCCTGGACTAGCGGGAGTACGGAGCCCTACGAGCAGTACTTC | CTSSSWTSGSTEPYEQYF | - | TRBD2 | TRBJ2-7 | TRBV7-9
TGTGCCAGCAGTTTAGGCACTCCCTACGAGCAGTACTTC | CASSLGTPYEQYF | few | - | TRBJ2-7 | TRBV28
TGTGCCAGCAGTTATCACCTGGGAGCATCGTACAATGAGCAGTTCTTC | CASSYHLGASYNEQFF | few | - | TRBJ2-1 | TRBV6-5
TGTGCCAGCAGCGCCCAGGGAATTTGGTCAGATACGCAGTATTTT | CASSAQGIWSDTQYF | many | - | TRBJ2-3 | TRBV14
TGTGCCAGCAGTCCGAAGATACCGGGACAGGGTCTTAATGAGCAGTTCTTC | CASSPKIPGQGLNEQFF | - | TRBD1 | TRBJ2-1 | TRBV7-9
TGCGCCAGCAGCTTGGGCCGTTTTCGCGAGCAGTACTTC | CASSLGRFREQYF | - | - | TRBJ2-7 | TRBV5-1
TGTGCCAGCAGCCCAACAAAAGGACTAGCGGGAGCTAGAGCCGGGGAGCTGTTTTTT | CASSPTKGLAGARAGELFF | few | TRBD2 | TRBJ2-2 | TRBV11-2
TGTGCCAGCAGCCCTCGGCCTAGCGGAGACTACAATGAGCAGTTCTTC | CASSPRPSGDYNEQFF | few | TRBD2 | TRBJ2-1 | TRBV4-2
TGTGCCAGTAGTAAGGGAGGCCCGTTAAATGAGCAGTTCTTC | CASSKGGPLNEQFF | - | - | TRBJ2-1 | TRBV19
TGTGCCAGCTCACAGAGTAGCAATCAGCCCCAGCATTTT | CASSQSSNQPQHF | few | - | TRBJ1-5 | TRBV18
TGTGCCAGCAGCTTAGTCGAGGGAGCCTACAATGAGCAGTTCTTC | CASSLVEGAYNEQFF | - | - | TRBJ2-1 | TRBV7-2
TGTGCCAGCAGTAACTCGGGACCAGATACGCAGTATTTT | CASSNSGPDTQYF | - | - | TRBJ2-3 | TRBV6-1
TGCGCCAGCAGCTTGGTAGACTGGGGAGATGGAACCAAAAACATTCAGTACTTC | CASSLVDWGDGTKNIQYF | few | - | TRBJ2-4 | TRBV5-1
TGTGCCAGCAGTGAGGTCAGTCATCAGTACTTC | CASSEVSHQYF | few | - | TRBJ2-7 | TRBV6-1